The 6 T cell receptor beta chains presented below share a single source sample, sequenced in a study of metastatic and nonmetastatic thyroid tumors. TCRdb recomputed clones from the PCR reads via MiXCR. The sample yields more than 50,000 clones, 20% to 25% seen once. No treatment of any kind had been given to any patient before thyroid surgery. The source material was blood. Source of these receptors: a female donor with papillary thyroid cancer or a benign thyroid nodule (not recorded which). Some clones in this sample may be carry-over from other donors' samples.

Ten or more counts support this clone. The CDR3 loop reads CASSEGETWRAHTGELFF. CDR3 bases: TGTGCCAGCAGCGAAGGAGAGACATGGAGGGCTCACACCGGGGAGCTGTTTTTT. V gene TRBV9 combines with J gene TRBJ2-2; TRBD2 is a possible D gene (6 bases). The V end lost 3 bases, the J end lost 3 bases, and 21 bases lay between the germline ends. This CDR3 contains 18 residues. Germline CDR1 SGDLS, CDR2 YYNGEE. Supplemented by reference TRBV9 and TRBJ2-2, the full variable domain reads DSGVTQTPKHLITATGQRVTLRCSPRSGDLSVYWYQQSLDQGLQFLIQYYNGEERAKGNILERFSAQQFPDLHSELNLSSLELGDSALYFCASSEGETWRAHTGELFFGEGSRLTVL.

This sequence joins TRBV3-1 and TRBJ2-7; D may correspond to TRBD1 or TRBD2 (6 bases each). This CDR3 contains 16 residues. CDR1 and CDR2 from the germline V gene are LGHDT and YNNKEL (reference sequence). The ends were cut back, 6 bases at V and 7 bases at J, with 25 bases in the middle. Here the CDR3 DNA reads TGTGCCAGCAGGGACCCCTTAACACAGGGTCGGGAGGAGCAGTACTTC. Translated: CASRDPLTQGREEQYF.

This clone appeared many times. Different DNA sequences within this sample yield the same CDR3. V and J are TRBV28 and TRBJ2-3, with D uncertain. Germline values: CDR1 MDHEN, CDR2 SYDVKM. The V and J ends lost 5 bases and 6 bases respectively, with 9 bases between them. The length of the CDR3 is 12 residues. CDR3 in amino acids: CASSLRPDTQYF. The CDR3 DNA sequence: TGTGCCAGCAGTCTACGGCCCGATACGCAGTATTTT.

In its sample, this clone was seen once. In DNA form, the CDR3 reads TGTGCCTGGCATAAAGAGGGAGAATCCTACGAGCAGTACTTC. This translates into CAWHKEGESYEQYF. The rearrangement links TRBV30 to TRBJ2-7, with a possible D match to TRBD2 (5 bases). V gave up 5 bases and J gave up 1 base, with 15 bases separating them. Germline CDR1 reads GTSNPN; CDR2 reads SVGIG (reference sequence). The CDR3 length is 14 residues.

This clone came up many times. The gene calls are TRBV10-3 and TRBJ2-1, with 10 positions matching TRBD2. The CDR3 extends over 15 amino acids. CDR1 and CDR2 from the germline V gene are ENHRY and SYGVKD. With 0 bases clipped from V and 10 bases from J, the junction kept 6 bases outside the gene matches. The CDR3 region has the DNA TGTGCCATCAGTGAGTCGTCTAGCGGGAGCCTAGAGCAGTTCTTC. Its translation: CAISESSSGSLEQFF.

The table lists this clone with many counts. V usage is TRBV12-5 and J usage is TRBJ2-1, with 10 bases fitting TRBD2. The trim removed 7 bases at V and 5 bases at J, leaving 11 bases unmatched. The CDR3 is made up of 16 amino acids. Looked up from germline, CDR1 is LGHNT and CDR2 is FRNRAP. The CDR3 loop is CASAPGGLAKNNEQFF. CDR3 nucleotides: TGTGCTAGTGCCCCTGGGGGACTAGCGAAAAACAATGAGCAGTTCTTC.